The entry that follows covers one T cell receptor (beta chain) sequence. This clone has only one observation. It has no known antigen specificity. Qualities for individual bases were not recorded, and no much larger clone is one base off. This record comes from a study of OX40 agonist ivuxolimab in advanced cancers. Broadly, across the study: Ivuxolimab was an agonistic, fully human IgG2 monoclonal antibody directed against OX40 (CD134), a costimulatory receptor. Intravenous ivuxolimab was administered to patients every 2 weeks at six dose levels: 0.01, 0.1, 0.3, 1.5, 3 and 10 mg/kg. Of the roughly 50 dose-escalation patients, hepatocellular carcinoma was present in about 20, melanoma in some 15, renal cell carcinoma in 9 and head and neck cancer in 9. A male proportion of 70% to 90% and a mean age of approximately 60 years, ranging from roughly 23 to 80, were recorded for the dose-escalation cohort. Prior anti-PD-1, anti-PD-L1 or anti-CTLA-4 therapy was permitted, and checkpoint inhibitors had been received by around 39% of dose-escalation patients. Partial responses occurred in three dose-escalation patients, of whom one had hepatocellular carcinoma and two had cutaneous melanoma. Peripheral TCRbeta sequencing was intended to test whether TCR sequence diversity was altered and clonal T-cell expansion was caused by ivuxolimab. The paper reports the monotherapy dose-escalation portion (N ≈ 52 patients) of the phase I ivuxolimab trial.

Patients with a history of autoimmune disease or receiving systemic immunosuppression were excluded from the trial. In every dose cohort, peripheral blood was drawn for TCR sequencing at baseline, cycle 4 day 1, and cycle 7 day 1. The samples were taken from a phase I, first-in-human, multicenter, open-label dose-escalation trial of ivuxolimab. The trial enrolled adults with locally advanced or metastatic head and neck squamous cell, hepatocellular, melanoma or renal cell carcinoma. Before TCR sequencing, CD4+ T cells and CD8+ T cells were sorted from peripheral blood as separate populations. Genomic DNA was extracted from sorted cells for sequencing of the TCRbeta CDR3 region. TCRbeta CDR3 regions were sequenced using the immunoSEQ Assay. TCRdb took this table from immuneACCESS and kept in-frame rearrangements with V and J called. Such tables lack part of the clones; where checked against another copy, unresolved V genes explain under half of the gap, and the rest is unexplained. The sample table records 45,000 or so clones; about nine tenths of these occur just once. The top ten clones comprise around 19% of the sample.

Broad study findings and their caveats: In the 0.1-3.0 mg/kg groups, partial responders were among the patients with the lowest normalized peripheral clonal expansion, particularly in CD8+ T cells. Clonal expansion of both CD4+ and CD8+ blood T cells was observed from baseline to week 6 at doses 0.1 to 3.0 mg/kg. Which antigens the clonally expanded peripheral T cells were specific for was not determined. After ivuxolimab, CD8+ T cells had more expanded clones than CD4+ T cells on average. Low levels of normalized T-cell clonal expansion were also seen in some nonresponding patients.

The sequencing used CD4+ or CD8+ T cells sorted from blood, collected in a trial of the OX40 agonist ivuxolimab. The source is an adult with an advanced solid tumor such as melanoma, head and neck, liver or kidney cancer.

The CDR3 corresponds to CASTSGSGYTF. The sequenced DNA is TGTGCCAGCACCTCAGGGTCCGGCTACACCTTC. The receptor chain draws on TRBV6-1 and TRBJ1-2; tentative D gene TRBD1, with 5 bases matching. The CDR3, from cysteine to phenylalanine, totals 11 residues. CDR3 DNA is the only sequence kept; it has 33 bases, read in frame from the first base. For CDR1 and CDR2, the germline V gene lists MNHNS and SASEGT. V sheds 7 bases and J sheds 8 bases, leaving 11 bases between their ends.